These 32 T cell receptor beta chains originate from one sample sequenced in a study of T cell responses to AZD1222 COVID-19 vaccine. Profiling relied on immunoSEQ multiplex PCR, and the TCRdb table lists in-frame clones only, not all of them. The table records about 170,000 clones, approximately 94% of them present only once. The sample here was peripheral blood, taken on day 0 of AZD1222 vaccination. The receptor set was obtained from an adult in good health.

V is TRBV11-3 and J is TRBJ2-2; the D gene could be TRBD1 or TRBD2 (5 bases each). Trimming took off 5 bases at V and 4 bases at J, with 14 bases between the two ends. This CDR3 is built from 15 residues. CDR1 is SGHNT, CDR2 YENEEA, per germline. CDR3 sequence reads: CASSATTGGTGELFF. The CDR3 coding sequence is TGTGCCAGCAGCGCCACCACAGGAGGCACCGGGGAGCTGTTTTTT.

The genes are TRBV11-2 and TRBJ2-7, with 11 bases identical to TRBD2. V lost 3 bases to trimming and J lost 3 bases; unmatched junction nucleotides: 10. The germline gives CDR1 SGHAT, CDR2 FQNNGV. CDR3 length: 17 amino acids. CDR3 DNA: TGTGCCAGCAGCTTTAGACTAGCGGGGCCACTCAACTACGAGCAGTACTTC. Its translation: CASSFRLAGPLNYEQYF. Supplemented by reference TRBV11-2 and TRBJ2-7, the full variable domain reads EAGVAQSPRYKIIEKRQSVAFWCNPISGHATLYWYQQILGQGPKLLIQFQNNGVVDDSQLPKDRFSAERLKGVDSTLKIQPAKLEDSAVYLCASSFRLAGPLNYEQYFGPGTRLTVT.

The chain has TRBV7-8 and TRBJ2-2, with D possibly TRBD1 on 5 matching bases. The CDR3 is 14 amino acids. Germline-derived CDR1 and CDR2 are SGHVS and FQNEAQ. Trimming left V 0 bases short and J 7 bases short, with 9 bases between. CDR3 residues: CASSLAGAGGELFF. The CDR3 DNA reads TGTGCCAGCAGCTTAGCAGGGGCCGGCGGGGAGCTGTTTTTT.

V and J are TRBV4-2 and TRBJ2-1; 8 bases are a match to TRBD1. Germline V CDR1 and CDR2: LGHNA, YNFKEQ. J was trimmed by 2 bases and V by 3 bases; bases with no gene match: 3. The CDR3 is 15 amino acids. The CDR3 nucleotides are TGTGCCAGCAGCCAGGACAGGGCTACCTACAATGAGCAGTTCTTC. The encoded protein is CASSQDRATYNEQFF.

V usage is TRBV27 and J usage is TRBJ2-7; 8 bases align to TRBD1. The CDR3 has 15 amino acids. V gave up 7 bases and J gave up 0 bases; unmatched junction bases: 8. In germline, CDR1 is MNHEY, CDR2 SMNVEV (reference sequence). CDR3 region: CASKAPGGVSYEQYF. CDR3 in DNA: TGTGCCAGCAAAGCTCCAGGGGGCGTCTCCTACGAGCAGTACTTC.

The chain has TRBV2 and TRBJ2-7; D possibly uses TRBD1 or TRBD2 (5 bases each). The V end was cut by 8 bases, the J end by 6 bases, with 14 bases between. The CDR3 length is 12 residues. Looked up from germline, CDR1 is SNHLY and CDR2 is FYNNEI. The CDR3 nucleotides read TGTGCCAGCCGGGATCAGAGGGGCGAGCAGTACTTC. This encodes CASRDQRGEQYF.

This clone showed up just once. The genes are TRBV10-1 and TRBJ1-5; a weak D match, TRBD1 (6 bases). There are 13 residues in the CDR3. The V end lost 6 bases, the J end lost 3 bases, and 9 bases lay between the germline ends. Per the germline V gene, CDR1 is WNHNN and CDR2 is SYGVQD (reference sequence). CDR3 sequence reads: CASSAGDNQPQHF. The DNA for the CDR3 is TGCGCCAGCAGCGCAGGGGACAATCAGCCCCAGCATTTT.

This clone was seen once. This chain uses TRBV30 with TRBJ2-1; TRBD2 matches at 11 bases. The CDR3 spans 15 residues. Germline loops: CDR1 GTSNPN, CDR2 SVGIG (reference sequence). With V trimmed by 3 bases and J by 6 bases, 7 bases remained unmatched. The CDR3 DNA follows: TGTGCCTGGAGCCCCCGACTAGCGGGACTCAATGAGCAGTTCTTC. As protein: CAWSPRLAGLNEQFF.

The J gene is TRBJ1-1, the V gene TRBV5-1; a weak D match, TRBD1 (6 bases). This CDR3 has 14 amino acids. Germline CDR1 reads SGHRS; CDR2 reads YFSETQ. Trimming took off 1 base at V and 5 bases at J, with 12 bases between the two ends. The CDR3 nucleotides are TGCGCCAGCAGCTTGACCCCGGGGGCTACTGAAGCTTTCTTT. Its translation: CASSLTPGATEAFF.

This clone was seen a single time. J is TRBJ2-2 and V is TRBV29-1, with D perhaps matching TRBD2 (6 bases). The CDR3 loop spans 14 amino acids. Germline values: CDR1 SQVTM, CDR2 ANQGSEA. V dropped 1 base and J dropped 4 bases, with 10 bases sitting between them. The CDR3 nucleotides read TGCAGCGTTGAAGGGCGGGAAGTCACCGGGGAGCTGTTTTTT. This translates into CSVEGREVTGELFF.

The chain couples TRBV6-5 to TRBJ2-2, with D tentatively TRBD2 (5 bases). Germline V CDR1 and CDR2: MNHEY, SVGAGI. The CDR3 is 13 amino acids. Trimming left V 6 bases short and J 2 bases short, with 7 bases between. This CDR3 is CASRGANTGELFF. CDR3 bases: TGTGCCAGCAGGGGAGCAAACACCGGGGAGCTGTTTTTT.

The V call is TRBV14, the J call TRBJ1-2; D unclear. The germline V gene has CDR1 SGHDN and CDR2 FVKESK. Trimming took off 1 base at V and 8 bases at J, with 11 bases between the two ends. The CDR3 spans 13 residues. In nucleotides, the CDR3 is TGTGCCAGCAGCCAAGTGATGGACGGAGGCTACACCTTC. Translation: CASSQVMDGGYTF.

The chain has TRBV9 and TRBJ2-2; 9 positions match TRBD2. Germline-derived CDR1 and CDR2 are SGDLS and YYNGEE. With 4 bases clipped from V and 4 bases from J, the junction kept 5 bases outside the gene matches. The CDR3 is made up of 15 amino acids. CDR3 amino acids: CASSPGLASTGELFF. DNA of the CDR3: TGTGCCAGCAGCCCGGGACTAGCATCCACCGGGGAGCTGTTTTTT.

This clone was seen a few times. The CDR3 loop is CATSRTFGETEAFF. The CDR3 DNA is TGTGCCACCAGCAGAACCTTCGGGGAAACTGAAGCTTTCTTT. This chain connects TRBV15 to TRBJ1-1; D gene uncertain. Trimming removed 2 bases at V and 5 bases at J, with 12 bases between. From germline, CDR1 is LNHNV and CDR2 YYDKDF (reference sequence). This CDR3 contains 14 residues.

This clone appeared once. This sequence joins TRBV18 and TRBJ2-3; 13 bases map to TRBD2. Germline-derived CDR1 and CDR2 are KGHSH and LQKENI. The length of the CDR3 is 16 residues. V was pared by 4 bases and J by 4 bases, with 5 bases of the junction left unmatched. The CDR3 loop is CASSQTSGRAADTQYF. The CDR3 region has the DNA TGTGCCAGCTCACAAACTAGCGGGAGGGCAGCAGATACGCAGTATTTT.

CDR3 sequence: CASSIAAGNTDTQYF. The CDR3 coding sequence is TGTGCCAGTAGTATAGCGGCGGGGAACACAGATACGCAGTATTTT. The V gene is TRBV19, the J gene TRBJ2-3, with D perhaps matching TRBD2 (6 bases). V lost 1 base to trimming and J lost 2 bases, with 10 bases between them. Germline V gene lookup returns CDR1 LNHDA and CDR2 SQIVND (reference sequence). This CDR3 comprises 15 residues.

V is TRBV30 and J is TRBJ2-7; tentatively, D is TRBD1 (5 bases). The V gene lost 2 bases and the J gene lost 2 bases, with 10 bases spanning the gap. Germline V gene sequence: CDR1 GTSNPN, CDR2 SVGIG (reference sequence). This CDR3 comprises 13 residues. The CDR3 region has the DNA TGTGCCTGGAGTACAGGATTCACCTACGAGCAGTACTTC. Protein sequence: CAWSTGFTYEQYF.

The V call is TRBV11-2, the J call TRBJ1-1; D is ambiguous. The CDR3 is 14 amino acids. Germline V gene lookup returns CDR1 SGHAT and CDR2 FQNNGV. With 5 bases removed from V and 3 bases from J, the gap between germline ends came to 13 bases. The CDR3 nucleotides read TGTGCCAGCAGCCCAATTCCGGGTTACACTGAAGCTTTCTTT. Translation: CASSPIPGYTEAFF.

The CDR3 region has the DNA TGTGCCAGCAGCCAAGATAGGGGTGTAGTTTATACTGAAGCTTTCTTT. Its protein product is CASSQDRGVVYTEAFF. This chain links TRBV14 with TRBJ1-1; perhaps TRBD1 as D (5 bases). CDR3 length: 16 residues. Per the germline V gene, CDR1 is SGHDN and CDR2 is FVKESK. The V end was cut by 0 bases, the J end by 5 bases, with 16 bases between.

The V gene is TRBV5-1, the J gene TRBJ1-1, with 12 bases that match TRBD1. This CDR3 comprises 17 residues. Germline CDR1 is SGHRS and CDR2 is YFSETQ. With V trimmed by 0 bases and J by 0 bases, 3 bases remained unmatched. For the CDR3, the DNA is TGCGCCAGCAGCTTGGCCGGGACAGGGGGCTTGAACACTGAAGCTTTCTTT. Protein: CASSLAGTGGLNTEAFF.

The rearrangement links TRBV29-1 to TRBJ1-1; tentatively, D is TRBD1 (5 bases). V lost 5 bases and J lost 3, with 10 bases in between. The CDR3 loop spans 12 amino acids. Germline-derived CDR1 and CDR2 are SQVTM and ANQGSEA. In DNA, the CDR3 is TGCAGCGTTTGGGCGGGGGACACTGAAGCTTTCTTT. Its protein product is CSVWAGDTEAFF.

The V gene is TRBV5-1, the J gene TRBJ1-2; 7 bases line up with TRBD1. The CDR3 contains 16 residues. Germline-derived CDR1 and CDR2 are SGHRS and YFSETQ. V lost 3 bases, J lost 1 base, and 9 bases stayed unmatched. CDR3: CASSWGTASFNYGYTF. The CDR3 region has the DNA TGCGCCAGCAGCTGGGGGACAGCCTCATTTAACTATGGCTACACCTTC.

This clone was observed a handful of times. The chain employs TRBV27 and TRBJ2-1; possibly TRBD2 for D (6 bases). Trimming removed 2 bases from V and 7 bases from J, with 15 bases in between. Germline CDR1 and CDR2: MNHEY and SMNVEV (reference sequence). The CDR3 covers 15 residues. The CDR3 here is CASSLTGVLSNEQFF. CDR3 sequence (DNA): TGTGCCAGCAGTTTAACGGGAGTGCTTAGTAATGAGCAGTTCTTC.

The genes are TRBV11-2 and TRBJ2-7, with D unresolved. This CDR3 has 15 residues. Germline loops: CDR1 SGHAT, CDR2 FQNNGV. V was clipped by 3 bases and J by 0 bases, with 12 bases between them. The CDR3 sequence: CASSFAEISSYEQYF. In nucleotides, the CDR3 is TGTGCCAGCAGCTTCGCAGAAATTAGCTCCTACGAGCAGTACTTC.

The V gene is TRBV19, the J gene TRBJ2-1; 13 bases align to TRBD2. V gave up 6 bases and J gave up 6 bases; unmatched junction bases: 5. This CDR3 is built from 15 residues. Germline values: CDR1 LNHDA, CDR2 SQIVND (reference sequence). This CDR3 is CASRPGLAGSNEQFF. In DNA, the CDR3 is TGTGCCAGTAGGCCGGGACTAGCGGGAAGCAATGAGCAGTTCTTC.

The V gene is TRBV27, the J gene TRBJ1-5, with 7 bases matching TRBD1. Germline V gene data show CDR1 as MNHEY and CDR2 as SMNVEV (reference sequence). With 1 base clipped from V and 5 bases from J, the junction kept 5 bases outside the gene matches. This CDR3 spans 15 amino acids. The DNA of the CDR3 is TGTGCCAGCAGTTTATACAGGGGAGGTGATCAGCCCCAGCATTTT. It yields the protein CASSLYRGGDQPQHF.

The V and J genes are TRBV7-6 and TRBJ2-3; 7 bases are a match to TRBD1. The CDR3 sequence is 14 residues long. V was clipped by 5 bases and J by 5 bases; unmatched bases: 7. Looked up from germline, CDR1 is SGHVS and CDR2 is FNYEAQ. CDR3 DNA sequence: TGTGCCAGCAGCCTGAGGACAGGACGAGATACGCAGTATTTT. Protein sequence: CASSLRTGRDTQYF.

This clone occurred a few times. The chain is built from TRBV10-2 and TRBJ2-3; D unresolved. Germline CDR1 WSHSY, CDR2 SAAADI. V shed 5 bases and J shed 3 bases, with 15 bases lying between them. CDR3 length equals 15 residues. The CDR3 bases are TGCGCCAGCAGTTATCTAGGCGTACGGACAGATACGCAGTATTTT. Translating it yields CASSYLGVRTDTQYF.

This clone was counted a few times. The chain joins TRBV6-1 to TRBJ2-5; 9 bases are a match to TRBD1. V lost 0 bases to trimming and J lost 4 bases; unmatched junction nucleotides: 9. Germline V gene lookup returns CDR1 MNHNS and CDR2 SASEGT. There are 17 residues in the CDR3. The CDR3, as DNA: TGTGCCAGCAGTGAAGCCCGGGGACAGGGTTTGCGAGAGACCCAGTACTTC. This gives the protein CASSEARGQGLRETQYF.

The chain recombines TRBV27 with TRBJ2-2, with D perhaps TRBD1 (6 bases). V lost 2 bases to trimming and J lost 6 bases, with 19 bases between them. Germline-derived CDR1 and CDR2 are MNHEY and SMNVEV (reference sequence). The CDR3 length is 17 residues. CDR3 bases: TGTGCCAGCAGTTTAAGCCGCCTCGACAGGCTGGCCGGGGAGCTGTTTTTT. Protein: CASSLSRLDRLAGELFF.

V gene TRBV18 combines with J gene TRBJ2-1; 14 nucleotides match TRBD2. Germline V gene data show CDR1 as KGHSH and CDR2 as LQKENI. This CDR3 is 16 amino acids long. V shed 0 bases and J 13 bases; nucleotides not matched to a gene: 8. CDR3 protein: CASSPPLGTSGSYQFF. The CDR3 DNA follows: TGTGCCAGCTCACCACCCCTCGGGACTAGCGGGAGTTATCAGTTCTTC.

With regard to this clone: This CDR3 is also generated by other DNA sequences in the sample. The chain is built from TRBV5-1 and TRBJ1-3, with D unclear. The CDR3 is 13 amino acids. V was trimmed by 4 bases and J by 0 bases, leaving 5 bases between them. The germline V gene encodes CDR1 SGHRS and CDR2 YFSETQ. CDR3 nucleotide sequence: TGCGCCAGCAGCCCATCCTCTGGAAACACCATATATTTT. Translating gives CASSPSSGNTIYF.